This T cell receptor (beta chain) was profiled in a study of shared clonotypes between healthy human individuals. Germline V lookup: CDR1 KGHSH, CDR2 LQKENI. The ends lost 5 bases at V and 2 bases at J; junction bases unmatched: 9. CDR3 size: 16 residues. Produced via immunoSEQ multiplex PCR; TCRdb's table is partial and in-frame only. The sample records around 610,000 clones, 95% to 97% being singletons. In the case of this clone: Its antigen is not known.

Findings and limits, study-wide: In contrast to clonotypes shared by all four donors, non-shared clonotypes had lower generation probabilities.

Positive CCR7 selection of CD45RO-negative cells yielded the naive CD8 cells, and terminally differentiated effector memory CD45RA+ cells were excluded. The healthy adult donors were HIV-negative and reported no recent acute infections or vaccinations. All the donors were Caucasian adults who lived in Nashville, Tennessee. The sample comprised naive CD8+ T cells sorted from blood. This receptor was obtained from a woman in her twenties or thirties in good health. The chain has TRBV18 and TRBJ1-3; 7 nucleotides line up with TRBD1. The CDR3 DNA follows: TGTGCCAGCTCAGAAGCCACAGGGGTCCCTGGAAACACCATATATTTT. Translation: CASSEATGVPGNTIYF.